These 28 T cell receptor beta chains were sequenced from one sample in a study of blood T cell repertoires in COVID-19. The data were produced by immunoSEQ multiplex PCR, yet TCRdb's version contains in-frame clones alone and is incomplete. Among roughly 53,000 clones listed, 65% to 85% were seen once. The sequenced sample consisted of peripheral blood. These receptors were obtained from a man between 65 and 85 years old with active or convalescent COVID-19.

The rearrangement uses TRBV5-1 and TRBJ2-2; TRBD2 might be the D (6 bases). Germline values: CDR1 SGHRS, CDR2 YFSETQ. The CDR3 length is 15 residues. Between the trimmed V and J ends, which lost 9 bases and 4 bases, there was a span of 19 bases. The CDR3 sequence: CATSGGQGGTGELFF. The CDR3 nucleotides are TGCGCCACTTCGGGTGGGCAGGGAGGCACCGGGGAGCTGTTTTTT.

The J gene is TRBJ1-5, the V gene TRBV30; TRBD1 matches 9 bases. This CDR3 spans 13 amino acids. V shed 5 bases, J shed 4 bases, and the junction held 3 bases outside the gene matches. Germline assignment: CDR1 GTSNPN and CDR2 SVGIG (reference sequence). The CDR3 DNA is TGTGCCTGGGCCGGACAGGGGAATCAGCCCCAGCATTTT. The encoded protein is CAWAGQGNQPQHF.

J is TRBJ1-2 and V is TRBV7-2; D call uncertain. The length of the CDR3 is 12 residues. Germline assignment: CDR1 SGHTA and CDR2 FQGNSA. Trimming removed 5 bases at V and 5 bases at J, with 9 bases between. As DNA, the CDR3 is TGTGCCAGCAGCCAGAATACGTATGGCTACACCTTC. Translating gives CASSQNTYGYTF.

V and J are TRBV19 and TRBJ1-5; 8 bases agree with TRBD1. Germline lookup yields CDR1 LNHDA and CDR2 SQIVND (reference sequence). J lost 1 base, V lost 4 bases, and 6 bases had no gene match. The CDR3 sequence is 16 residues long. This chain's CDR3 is CASSTFQGASNQPQHF. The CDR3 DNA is TGTGCCAGTAGTACATTTCAGGGGGCAAGCAATCAGCCCCAGCATTTT. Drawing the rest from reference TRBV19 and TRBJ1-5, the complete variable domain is DGGITQSPKYLFRKEGQNVTLSCEQNLNHDAMYWYRQDPGQGLRLIYYSQIVNDFQKGDIAEGYSVSREKKESFPLTVTSAQKNPTAFYLCASSTFQGASNQPQHFGDGTRLSIL.

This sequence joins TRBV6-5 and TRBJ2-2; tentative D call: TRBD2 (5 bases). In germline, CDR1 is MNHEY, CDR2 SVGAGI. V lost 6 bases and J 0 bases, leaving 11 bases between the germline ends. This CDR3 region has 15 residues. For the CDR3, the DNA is TGTGCCAGCAGACCCGGGATGGCGAACACCGGGGAGCTGTTTTTT. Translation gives CASRPGMANTGELFF.

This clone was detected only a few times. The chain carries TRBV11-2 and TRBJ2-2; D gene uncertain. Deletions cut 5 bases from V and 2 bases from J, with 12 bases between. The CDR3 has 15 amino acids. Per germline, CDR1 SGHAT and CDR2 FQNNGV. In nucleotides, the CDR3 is TGTGCCAGCAGCCGAATGCGCTTTAACACCGGGGAGCTGTTTTTT. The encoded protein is CASSRMRFNTGELFF.

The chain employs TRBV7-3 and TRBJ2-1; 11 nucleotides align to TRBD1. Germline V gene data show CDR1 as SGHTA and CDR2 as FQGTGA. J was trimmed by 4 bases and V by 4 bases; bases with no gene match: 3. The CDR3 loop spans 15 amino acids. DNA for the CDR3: TGTGCCAGCAGCTCCGGACAGGGGGCATACAATGAGCAGTTCTTC. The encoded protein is CASSSGQGAYNEQFF.

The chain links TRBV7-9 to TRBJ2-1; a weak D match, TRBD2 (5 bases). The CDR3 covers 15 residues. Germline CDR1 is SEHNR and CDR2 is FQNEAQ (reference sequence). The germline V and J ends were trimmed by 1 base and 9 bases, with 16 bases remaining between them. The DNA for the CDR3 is TGTGCCAGCAGCTTAGTGGTCGGGAACGAAGGTGAGCAGTTCTTC. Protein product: CASSLVVGNEGEQFF.

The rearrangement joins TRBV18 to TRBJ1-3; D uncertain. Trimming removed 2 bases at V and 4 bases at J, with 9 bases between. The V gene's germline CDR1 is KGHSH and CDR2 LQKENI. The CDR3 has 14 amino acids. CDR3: CASSPNGIGNTIYF. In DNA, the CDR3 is TGTGCCAGCTCACCAAACGGGATAGGAAACACCATATATTTT. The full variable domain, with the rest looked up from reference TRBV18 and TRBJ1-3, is NAGVMQNPRHLVRRRGQEARLRCSPMKGHSHVYWYRQLPEEGLKFMVYLQKENIIDESGMPKERFSAEFPKEGPSILRIQQVVRGDSAAYFCASSPNGIGNTIYFGEGSWLTVV.

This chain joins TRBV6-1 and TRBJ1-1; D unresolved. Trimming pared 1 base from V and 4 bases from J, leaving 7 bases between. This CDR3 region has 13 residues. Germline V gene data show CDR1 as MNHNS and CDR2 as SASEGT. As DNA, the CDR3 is TGTGCCAGCAGTGAAGGAACAGCCACTGAAGCTTTCTTT. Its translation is CASSEGTATEAFF.

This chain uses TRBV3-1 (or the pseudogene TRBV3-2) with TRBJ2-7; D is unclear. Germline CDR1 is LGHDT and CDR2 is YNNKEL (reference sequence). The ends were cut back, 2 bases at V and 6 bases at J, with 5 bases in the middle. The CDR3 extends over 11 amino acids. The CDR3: CASSQLSEQYF. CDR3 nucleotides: TGTGCCAGCAGCCAATTGAGCGAGCAGTACTTC.

Here the CDR3 DNA reads TGTGCCAGTAGTATAGCCGGGAGCGGTAGAAACAATGAGCAGTTCTTC. This codes for CASSIAGSGRNNEQFF. The chain is built from TRBV19 and TRBJ2-1; possibly TRBD2 for D (6 bases). V lost 1 base and J lost 5, with 15 bases in between. This CDR3 has 16 residues. Germline CDR1 and CDR2: LNHDA and SQIVND (reference sequence).

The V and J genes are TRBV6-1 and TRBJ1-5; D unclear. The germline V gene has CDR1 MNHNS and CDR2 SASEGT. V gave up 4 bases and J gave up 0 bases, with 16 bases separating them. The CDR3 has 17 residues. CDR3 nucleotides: TGTGCCAGCAGTGTCCTTTCGATAACAGCTAGCAATCAGCCCCAGCATTTT. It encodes CASSVLSITASNQPQHF.

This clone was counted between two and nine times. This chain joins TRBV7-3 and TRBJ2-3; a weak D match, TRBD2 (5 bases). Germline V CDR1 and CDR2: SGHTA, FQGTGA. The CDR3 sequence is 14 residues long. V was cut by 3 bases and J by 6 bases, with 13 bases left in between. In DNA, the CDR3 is TGTGCCAGCAGCTTTATGGCCTCGGGGGATACGCAGTATTTT. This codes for CASSFMASGDTQYF.

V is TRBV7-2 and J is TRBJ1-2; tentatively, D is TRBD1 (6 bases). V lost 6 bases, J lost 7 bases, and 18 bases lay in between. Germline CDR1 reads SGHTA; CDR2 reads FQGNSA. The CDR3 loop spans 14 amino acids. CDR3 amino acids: CASRLNQGSSGYTF. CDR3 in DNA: TGTGCCAGCAGGTTAAATCAGGGGTCGAGTGGCTACACCTTC.

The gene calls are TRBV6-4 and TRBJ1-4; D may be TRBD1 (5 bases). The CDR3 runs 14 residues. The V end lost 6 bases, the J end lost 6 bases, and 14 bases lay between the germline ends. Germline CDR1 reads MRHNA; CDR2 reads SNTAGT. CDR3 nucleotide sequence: TGTGCCAGCAGGGGGAGGGGCAAGGATGAAAAACTGTTTTTT. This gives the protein CASRGRGKDEKLFF.

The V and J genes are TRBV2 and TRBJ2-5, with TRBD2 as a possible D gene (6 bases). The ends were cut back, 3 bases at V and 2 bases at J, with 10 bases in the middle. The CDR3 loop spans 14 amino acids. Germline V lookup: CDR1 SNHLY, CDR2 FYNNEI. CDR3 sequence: CASSEIAGQETQYF. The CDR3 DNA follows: TGTGCCAGCAGTGAGATCGCGGGACAAGAGACCCAGTACTTC.

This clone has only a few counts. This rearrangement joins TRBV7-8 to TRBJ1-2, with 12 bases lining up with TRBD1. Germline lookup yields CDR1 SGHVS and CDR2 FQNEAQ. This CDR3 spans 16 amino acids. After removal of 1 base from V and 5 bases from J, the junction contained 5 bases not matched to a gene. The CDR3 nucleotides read TGTGCCAGCAGCTTAGGGGGGACAGGGGGCGGTTATGGCTACACCTTC. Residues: CASSLGGTGGGYGYTF.

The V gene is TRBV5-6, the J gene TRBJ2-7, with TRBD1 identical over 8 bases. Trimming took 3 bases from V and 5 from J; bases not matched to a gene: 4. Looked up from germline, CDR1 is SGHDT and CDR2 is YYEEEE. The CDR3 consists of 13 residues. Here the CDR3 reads CASSWGQVDEQYF. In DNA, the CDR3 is TGTGCCAGCAGCTGGGGACAGGTCGACGAGCAGTACTTC.

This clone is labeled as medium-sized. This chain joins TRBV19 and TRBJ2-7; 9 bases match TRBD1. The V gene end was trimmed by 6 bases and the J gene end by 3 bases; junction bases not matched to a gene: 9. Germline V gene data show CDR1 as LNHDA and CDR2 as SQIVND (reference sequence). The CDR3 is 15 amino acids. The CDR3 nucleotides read TGTGCCAGTAGCGAAGACTGGACAGGGGACTACGAGCAGTACTTC. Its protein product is CASSEDWTGDYEQYF.

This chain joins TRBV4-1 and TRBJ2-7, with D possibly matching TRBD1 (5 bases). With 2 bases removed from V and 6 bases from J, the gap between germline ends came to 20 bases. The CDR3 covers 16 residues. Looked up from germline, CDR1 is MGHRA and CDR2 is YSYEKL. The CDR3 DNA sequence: TGCGCCAGCAGCCAACCCTACGAAGGTGGGGCACGCGAGCAGTACTTC. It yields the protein CASSQPYEGGAREQYF.

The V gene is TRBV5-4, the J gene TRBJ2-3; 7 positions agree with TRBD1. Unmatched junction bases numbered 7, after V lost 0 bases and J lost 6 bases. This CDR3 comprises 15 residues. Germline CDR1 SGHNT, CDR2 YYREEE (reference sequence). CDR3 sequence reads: CASSLEGARWDTQYF. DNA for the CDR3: TGTGCCAGCAGCTTGGAGGGGGCCCGTTGGGATACGCAGTATTTT.

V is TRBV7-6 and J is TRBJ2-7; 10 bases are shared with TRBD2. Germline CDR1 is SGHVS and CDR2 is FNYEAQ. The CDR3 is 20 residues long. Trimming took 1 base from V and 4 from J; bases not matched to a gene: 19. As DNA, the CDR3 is TGTGCCAGCAGCTTAGATCTTCCTAGCGGGAGCCTATTCCAAGGGTACGAGCAGTACTTC. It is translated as CASSLDLPSGSLFQGYEQYF.

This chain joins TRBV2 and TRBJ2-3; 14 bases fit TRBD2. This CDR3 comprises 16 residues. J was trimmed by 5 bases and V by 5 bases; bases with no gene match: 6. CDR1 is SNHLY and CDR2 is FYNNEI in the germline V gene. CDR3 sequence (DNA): TGTGCCAGCAGTTCCCTTGGACTAGCGGGGGGAGATACGCAGTATTTT. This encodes CASSSLGLAGGDTQYF.

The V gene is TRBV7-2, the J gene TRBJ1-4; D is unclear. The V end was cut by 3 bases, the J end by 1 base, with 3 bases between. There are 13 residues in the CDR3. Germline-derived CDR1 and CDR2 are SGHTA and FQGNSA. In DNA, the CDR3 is TGTGCCAGCAGCTTTATAACTAATGAAAAACTGTTTTTT. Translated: CASSFITNEKLFF.

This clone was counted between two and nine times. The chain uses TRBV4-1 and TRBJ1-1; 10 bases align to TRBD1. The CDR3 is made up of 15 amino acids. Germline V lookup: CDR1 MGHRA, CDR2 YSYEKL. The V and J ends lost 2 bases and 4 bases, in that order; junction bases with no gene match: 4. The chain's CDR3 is CASSQTGQGTTEAFF. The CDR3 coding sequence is TGCGCCAGCAGCCAAACGGGACAGGGGACCACTGAAGCTTTCTTT.

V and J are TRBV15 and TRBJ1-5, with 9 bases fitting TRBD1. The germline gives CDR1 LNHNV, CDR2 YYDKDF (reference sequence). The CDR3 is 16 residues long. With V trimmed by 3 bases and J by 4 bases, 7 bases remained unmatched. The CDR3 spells CATSSLYRGRNQPQHF. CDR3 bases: TGTGCCACCAGCAGCCTATACAGGGGGCGGAATCAGCCCCAGCATTTT.

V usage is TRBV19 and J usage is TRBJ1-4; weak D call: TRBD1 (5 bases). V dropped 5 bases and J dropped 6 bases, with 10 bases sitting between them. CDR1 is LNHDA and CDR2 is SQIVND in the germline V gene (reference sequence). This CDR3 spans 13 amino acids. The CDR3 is CASSRGFDEKLFF. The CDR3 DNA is TGTGCCAGTAGTCGGGGGTTTGATGAAAAACTGTTTTTT. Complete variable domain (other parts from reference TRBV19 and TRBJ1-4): DGGITQSPKYLFRKEGQNVTLSCEQNLNHDAMYWYRQDPGQGLRLIYYSQIVNDFQKGDIAEGYSVSREKKESFPLTVTSAQKNPTAFYLCASSRGFDEKLFFGSGTQLSVL.